The 19 T cell receptor beta chains below all came from one sample that was sequenced in a study of cytomegalovirus exposure and HLA in healthy donors. Profiling relied on immunoSEQ multiplex PCR, and the TCRdb table lists in-frame clones only, not all of them. The sample lists over 150,000 clones, 80% to 90% occurring once. The sample comprised PBMCs. These receptors originate from a woman in her thirties in good health and CMV-seropositive.

This chain links TRBV28 with TRBJ1-1; possible D gene TRBD1, 5 bases. Germline assignment: CDR1 MDHEN and CDR2 SYDVKM. V was cut by 9 bases and J by 0 bases, with 14 bases left in between. The CDR3 contains 14 residues. The CDR3 loop reads CASTGGTVNTEAFF. The CDR3 region has the DNA TGTGCCAGTACAGGCGGCACTGTGAACACTGAAGCTTTCTTT. The variable domain in full, with the rest retrieved from reference TRBV28 and TRBJ1-1, is DVKVTQSSRYLVKRTGEKVFLECVQDMDHENMFWYRQDPGLGLRLIYFSYDVKMKEKGDIPEGYSVSREKKERFSLILESASTNQTSMYLCASTGGTVNTEAFFGQGTRLTVV.

This clone has only one observation. The chain's CDR3 is CASSPGRQGGSYTF. CDR3 coding DNA: TGTGCCAGCTCACCCGGCCGGCAGGGAGGCTCCTACACCTTC. This chain links TRBV18 with TRBJ1-2; D possibly corresponds to TRBD1 (5 bases). Germline CDR1 is KGHSH and CDR2 is LQKENI. Between the trimmed V and J ends, which lost 3 bases and 10 bases, there was a span of 18 bases. The CDR3 runs to 14 residues.

This sequence joins TRBV29-1 and TRBJ2-1; D remains unclear. The ends were cut back, 1 base at V and 6 bases at J, with 7 bases in the middle. This CDR3 spans 12 amino acids. Looked up from germline, CDR1 is SQVTM and CDR2 is ANQGSEA. CDR3 nucleotides: TGCAGCGTTGAAGTCGGCGGCAATGAGCAGTTCTTC. Its protein is CSVEVGGNEQFF.

This chain joins TRBV28 and TRBJ1-1; D might be TRBD1 (5 bases). The CDR3 spans 12 residues. V gave up 2 bases and J gave up 6 bases, with 7 bases separating them. In germline, CDR1 is MDHEN, CDR2 SYDVKM. CDR3: CASSLKGSEAFF. Written as DNA, the CDR3 is TGTGCCAGCAGTTTAAAGGGGTCTGAAGCTTTCTTT.

The genes are TRBV15 and TRBJ2-5; 8 nucleotides match TRBD2. The trim removed 2 bases at V and 5 bases at J, leaving 7 bases unmatched. The length of the CDR3 is 15 residues. Per the germline V gene, CDR1 is LNHNV and CDR2 is YYDKDF (reference sequence). CDR3 bases: TGTGCCACCAGCAGAACCCAGCGGGAGAGGGAGACCCAGTACTTC. This encodes CATSRTQRERETQYF. Full variable domain (remainder filled in from reference TRBV15 and TRBJ2-5): DAMVIQNPRYQVTQFGKPVTLSCSQTLNHNVMYWYQQKSSQAPKLLFHYYDKDFNNEADTPDNFQSRRPNTSFCFLDIRSPGLGDTAMYLCATSRTQRERETQYFGPGTRLLVL.

The chain recombines TRBV2 with TRBJ1-4, with D perhaps TRBD1 (6 bases). Germline V gene data show CDR1 as SNHLY and CDR2 as FYNNEI. There are 15 residues in the CDR3. V dropped 7 bases and J dropped 1 base, with 13 bases sitting between them. DNA of the CDR3: TGTGCCAGCACCGCAGGGGCTCAAACTAATGAAAAACTGTTTTTT. Its translation is CASTAGAQTNEKLFF.

This clone was observed a few times. The chain uses TRBV2 and TRBJ2-7; 14 nucleotides line up with TRBD2. Germline CDR1 reads SNHLY; CDR2 reads FYNNEI. This CDR3 is built from 15 residues. J was trimmed by 3 bases and V by 7 bases; bases with no gene match: 5. CDR3 DNA sequence: TGTGCCAGCACCCGGACTAGCGGGGGGTTCTACGAGCAGTACTTC. Translation: CASTRTSGGFYEQYF.

V usage is TRBV5-1 and J usage is TRBJ2-1; 9 bases map to TRBD2. The trim removed 0 bases at V and 5 bases at J, leaving 3 bases unmatched. This CDR3 region has 15 residues. The germline V gene has CDR1 SGHRS and CDR2 YFSETQ. The CDR3 nucleotides are TGCGCCAGCAGCTTGGACAGCGGGAGGCACAATGAGCAGTTCTTC. Its translation: CASSLDSGRHNEQFF. Variable domain in full (rest from reference TRBV5-1 and TRBJ2-1): KAGVTQTPRYLIKTRGQQVTLSCSPISGHRSVSWYQQTPGQGLQFLFEYFSETQRNKGNFPGRFSGRQFSNSRSEMNVSTLELGDSALYLCASSLDSGRHNEQFFGPGTRLTVL.

V is TRBV5-5 and J is TRBJ2-7; D might be TRBD1 (6 bases). This CDR3 comprises 16 residues. V gave up 2 bases and J gave up 5 bases, with 20 bases separating them. Germline V gene data show CDR1 as SGHKS and CDR2 as YYEKEE (reference sequence). Here the CDR3 DNA reads TGTGCCAGCAGCTTCGGACAGATACCTCCCAGGGACGAGCAGTACTTC. Translation gives CASSFGQIPPRDEQYF.

V gene TRBV4-1 combines with J gene TRBJ1-5; D is undetermined. CDR1 and CDR2 (germline): MGHRA, YSYEKL. The CDR3 totals 13 residues. The V and J ends lost 0 bases and 5 bases respectively, with 5 bases between them. The CDR3 coding sequence is TGCGCCAGCAGCCAAGATAATTATCAGCCCCAGCATTTT. This sequence encodes CASSQDNYQPQHF.

The chain joins TRBV6-1 to TRBJ1-2; TRBD1 agrees at 7 bases. The CDR3 is 14 amino acids. Trimming took 8 bases from V and 8 from J; bases not matched to a gene: 14. Germline-derived CDR1 and CDR2 are MNHNS and SASEGT. As DNA, the CDR3 is TGTGCCAGCCTCGAGCAAGACAGGGCTAGCGGCTACACCTTC. Protein sequence: CASLEQDRASGYTF.

The rearrangement uses TRBV6-1 and TRBJ2-5, with 9 positions matching TRBD1. Per the germline V gene, CDR1 is MNHNS and CDR2 is SASEGT. The ends lost 8 bases at V and 5 bases at J; junction bases unmatched: 12. The CDR3 spans 15 residues. In DNA form, the CDR3 reads TGTGCCAGCCTCATGGACCGGGACAGGGTCGAGACCCAGTACTTC. This translates into CASLMDRDRVETQYF.

This clone was counted between two and nine times. The gene calls are TRBV7-3 and TRBJ2-1; 9 positions match TRBD2. The trim removed 3 bases at V and 5 bases at J, leaving 5 bases unmatched. This CDR3 has 15 residues. The V gene's germline CDR1 is SGHTA and CDR2 FQGTGA. CDR3 residues: CASSFGLAINNEQFF. The CDR3 bases are TGTGCCAGCAGCTTCGGACTAGCGATCAACAATGAGCAGTTCTTC.

V is TRBV5-8 and J is TRBJ1-2; no definite D call. Germline assignment: CDR1 SGHTS and CDR2 YDEGEE. This CDR3 has 15 residues. V lost 2 bases, J lost 7 bases, and 18 bases lay in between. For the CDR3, the DNA is TGTGCCAGCAGCTTCGGGCAGGCCTCGAGGGCTGGCTACACCTTC. Amino acids: CASSFGQASRAGYTF.

V and J are TRBV7-6 and TRBJ2-7; the match to TRBD2 covers 7 bases. Per the germline V gene, CDR1 is SGHVS and CDR2 is FNYEAQ. This CDR3 contains 14 residues. V trimming: 1 base; J trimming: 3 bases; junction bases outside the gene matches: 3. For the CDR3, the DNA is TGTGCCAGCAGCTTAGAGTTAGCGGGCTACGAGCAGTACTTC. It yields the protein CASSLELAGYEQYF.

The chain couples TRBV29-1 to TRBJ2-5; the match to TRBD2 covers 7 bases. The V and J ends lost 2 bases and 4 bases, in that order; junction bases with no gene match: 4. Per the germline V gene, CDR1 is SQVTM and CDR2 is ANQGSEA. The CDR3 is 13 amino acids. CDR3 coding DNA: TGCAGCGTTGAACTGCGACTAGCAGAGACCCAGTACTTC. The encoded protein is CSVELRLAETQYF.

The genes are TRBV6-5 and TRBJ1-2, with a weak D call TRBD1 (5 bases). Germline loops: CDR1 MNHEY, CDR2 SVGAGI. CDR3 length: 15 residues. V lost 2 bases and J lost 5, with 15 bases in between. The CDR3 sequence: CASSYEGGGGYGYTF. The CDR3 DNA reads TGTGCCAGCAGTTACGAGGGAGGTGGGGGGTATGGCTACACCTTC.

The rearrangement links TRBV5-6 to TRBJ2-5; TRBD2 aligns across 13 bases. The CDR3 is 14 amino acids. From germline, CDR1 is SGHDT and CDR2 YYEEEE. Germline trimming cut 4 bases from V and 4 bases from J; bases unmatched to any gene: 1. DNA of the CDR3: TGTGCCAGCAGCCGGACTAGCGGGAGAGAGACCCAGTACTTC. Protein: CASSRTSGRETQYF.

The chain couples TRBV7-8 to TRBJ2-1, with 8 bases aligning to TRBD1. V trimming: 6 bases; J trimming: 5 bases; junction bases outside the gene matches: 12. CDR3 size: 16 residues. Germline loops: CDR1 SGHVS, CDR2 FQNEAQ. The CDR3 nucleotides read TGTGCCAGCAGGGAACTTCGGACAGGGAAAAACAATGAGCAGTTCTTC. This encodes CASRELRTGKNNEQFF. Based on the CDR3 plus reference TRBV7-8 and TRBJ2-1, the full variable domain is GAGVSQSPRYKVAKRGQDVALRCDPISGHVSLFWYQQALGQGPEFLTYFQNEAQLDKSGLPSDRFFAERPEGSVSTLKIQRTQQEDSAVYLCASRELRTGKNNEQFFGPGTRLTVL.